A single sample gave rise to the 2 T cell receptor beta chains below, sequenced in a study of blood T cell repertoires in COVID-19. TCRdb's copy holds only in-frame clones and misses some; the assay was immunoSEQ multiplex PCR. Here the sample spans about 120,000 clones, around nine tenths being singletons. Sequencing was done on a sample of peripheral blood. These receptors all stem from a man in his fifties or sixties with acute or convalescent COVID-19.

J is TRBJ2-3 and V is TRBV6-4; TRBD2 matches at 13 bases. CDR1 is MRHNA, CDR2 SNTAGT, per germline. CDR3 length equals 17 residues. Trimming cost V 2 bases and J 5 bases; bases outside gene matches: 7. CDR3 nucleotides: TGTGCCAGCAGTGACCACGGACTAGCGGGAGCCAAAGATACGCAGTATTTT. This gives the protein CASSDHGLAGAKDTQYF.

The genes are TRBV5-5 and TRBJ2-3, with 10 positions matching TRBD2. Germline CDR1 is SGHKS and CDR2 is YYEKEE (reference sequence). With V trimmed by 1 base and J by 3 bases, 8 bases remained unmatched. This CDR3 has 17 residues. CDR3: CASSLRSSGSLTDTQYF. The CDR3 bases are TGTGCCAGCAGCTTGAGGTCTAGCGGGAGCTTGACAGATACGCAGTATTTT.